Presented here are 20 T cell receptor beta chains from one specimen sequenced in a study of PD-1 blockade in classical Hodgkin lymphoma. Using immunoSEQ multiplex PCR, the repertoire was profiled, and TCRdb retains in-frame clones only, with some absent. Among tens of thousands of clones listed, more than 60% were seen once. Time point in this sample: cycle 4 day 1 (C4D1), after more than 5 weeks of nivolumab. All patients experienced relapse after autologous stem cell transplantation, and brentuximab vedotin exposure was variable. The source was peripheral blood mononuclear cells (PBMCs), collected before the fourth cycle of nivolumab. These receptors originate from a human donor with classical Hodgkin lymphoma.

The chain recombines TRBV4-3 with TRBJ1-6, with D unresolved. The CDR3 is made up of 12 amino acids. Trimming shortened V by 1 base and J by 7 bases, and 2 bases separated the two germline ends. Germline V lookup: CDR1 LGHNA, CDR2 YSLEER. The CDR3 region has the DNA TGCGCCAGCAGCCAAGGCAATTCACCCCTCCACTTT. Protein sequence: CASSQGNSPLHF.

In its sample, this clone was seen a few times. V gene TRBV6-5 combines with J gene TRBJ2-1; 9 bases line up with TRBD1. V was pared by 4 bases and J by 5 bases, with 3 bases of the junction left unmatched. Germline V gives CDR1 MNHEY, CDR2 SVGAGI. This CDR3 is built from 14 residues. CDR3 region: CASSWDRADNEQFF. The CDR3, as DNA: TGTGCCAGCAGTTGGGACAGGGCCGACAATGAGCAGTTCTTC.

V usage is TRBV6-4 and J usage is TRBJ2-2, with D possibly being TRBD1 (6 bases). V lost 2 bases, J lost 7 bases, and 11 bases lay in between. Germline CDR1 reads MRHNA; CDR2 reads SNTAGT. This CDR3 contains 14 residues. The CDR3 DNA reads TGTGCCAGCAGTGACACTGAAGGGGGCGGGGAGCTGTTTTTT. Its protein product is CASSDTEGGGELFF.

V is TRBV6-5 and J is TRBJ2-1, with TRBD2 matching over 9 bases. CDR3 size: 15 residues. The V segment lost 7 bases and the J segment 9 bases; nucleotides outside the gene matches: 13. The germline gives CDR1 MNHEY, CDR2 SVGAGI. The CDR3: CASTRTRGTSSEQFF. CDR3 DNA sequence: TGTGCCAGCACCCGAACCCGCGGGACTAGCAGTGAGCAGTTCTTC.

The chain carries TRBV6-1 and TRBJ2-7, with TRBD2 identical over 8 bases. Germline values: CDR1 MNHNS, CDR2 SASEGT. The CDR3 runs to 15 residues. Trimming removed 6 bases from V and 3 bases from J; junction bases left unmatched: 10. CDR3 in amino acids: CASRGFFSGVYEQYF. The DNA for the CDR3 is TGTGCCAGCAGAGGATTCTTTAGCGGGGTCTACGAGCAGTACTTC.

J is TRBJ1-2 and V is TRBV29-1; D is uncertain. The germline V and J ends were trimmed by 3 bases and 4 bases, with 12 bases remaining between them. The CDR3 is 13 amino acids. CDR1 is SQVTM, CDR2 ANQGSEA, per germline. The CDR3 sequence is CSVDGREIYGYTF. Here the CDR3 DNA reads TGCAGCGTTGACGGACGGGAAATCTATGGCTACACCTTC.

V gene TRBV7-9 combines with J gene TRBJ1-2; no clear D. This CDR3 is 12 amino acids long. The V gene's germline CDR1 is SEHNR and CDR2 FQNEAQ (reference sequence). V gave up 2 bases and J gave up 8 bases, with 9 bases separating them. The CDR3 coding sequence is TGTGCCAGCAGCTTAATGTTACAAGGCTACACCTTC. As protein: CASSLMLQGYTF. The whole variable domain, remainder taken from reference TRBV7-9 and TRBJ1-2, is DTGVSQNPRHKITKRGQNVTFRCDPISEHNRLYWYRQTLGQGPEFLTYFQNEAQLEKSRLLSDRFSAERPKGSFSTLEIQRTEQGDSAMYLCASSLMLQGYTFGSGTRLTVV.

This chain uses TRBV7-2 with TRBJ2-5, with D unclear. V dropped 3 bases and J dropped 1 base, with 9 bases sitting between them. The CDR3 totals 14 residues. CDR1 and CDR2 from the germline V gene are SGHTA and FQGNSA. The CDR3 region has the DNA TGTGCCAGCAGCTTGGTGGGTGGCCAAGAGACCCAGTACTTC. Translated, it gives CASSLVGGQETQYF.

The rearrangement links TRBV5-1 to TRBJ2-3; D is unresolved. Germline CDR1 and CDR2: SGHRS and YFSETQ. V was shortened by 3 bases and J by 3 bases, with 5 bases between the two germline ends. The CDR3 length is 12 residues. CDR3 coding DNA: TGCGCCAGCAGCTGGCGGACAGATACGCAGTATTTT. Translated: CASSWRTDTQYF.

The chain recombines TRBV18 with TRBJ1-1; 7 bases match TRBD1. CDR1 and CDR2 from the germline V gene are KGHSH and LQKENI. Trimming took 6 bases from V and 7 from J; bases not matched to a gene: 8. The CDR3 spans 13 residues. The CDR3 is CASSQTGVGEAFF. CDR3 bases: TGTGCCAGCTCCCAAACAGGGGTAGGTGAAGCTTTCTTT.

This clone was detected only a few times. The gene calls are TRBV7-9 and TRBJ2-2, with D uncertain. The CDR3 sequence is 11 residues long. Germline-derived CDR1 and CDR2 are SEHNR and FQNEAQ (reference sequence). Deletions cut 8 bases from V and 3 bases from J, with 4 bases between. This CDR3 reads CASLDTGELFF. Written as DNA, the CDR3 is TGTGCCAGCCTAGACACCGGGGAGCTGTTTTTT.

This clone showed up just once. The chain carries TRBV2 and TRBJ1-4; no clear D gene. Germline loops: CDR1 SNHLY, CDR2 FYNNEI. The CDR3 covers 14 residues. Trimming pared 5 bases from V and 2 bases from J, leaving 9 bases between. This CDR3 is CASSSRGTNEKLFF. CDR3 coding DNA: TGTGCCAGCAGTAGCCGCGGGACTAATGAAAAACTGTTTTTT.

This clone was detected once. The chain has TRBV10-3 and TRBJ1-5; TRBD1 is a possible D gene (5 bases). CDR3 length: 15 residues. Per the germline V gene, CDR1 is ENHRY and CDR2 is SYGVKD. V was shortened by 3 bases and J by 4 bases, with 13 bases between the two germline ends. CDR3 residues: CAISDTLQVNQPQHF. CDR3 bases: TGTGCCATCAGTGACACTTTACAGGTAAATCAGCCCCAGCATTTT.

J is TRBJ2-7 and V is TRBV27; 9 bases agree with TRBD2. The ends lost 5 bases at V and 0 bases at J; junction bases unmatched: 5. The germline V gene encodes CDR1 MNHEY and CDR2 SMNVEV (reference sequence). The CDR3 has 15 amino acids. The CDR3 bases are TGTGCCAGCAGTCTCCGAGCGGGGGGCTCCTACGAGCAGTACTTC. It translates to CASSLRAGGSYEQYF.

The chain links TRBV19 to TRBJ1-1; TRBD1 agrees at 7 bases. After removal of 7 bases from V and 3 bases from J, the junction contained 11 bases not matched to a gene. CDR3 size: 15 residues. Looked up from germline, CDR1 is LNHDA and CDR2 is SQIVND (reference sequence). CDR3 in DNA: TGTGCCAGTAAAACAGGGGCTGGGGTGCACACTGAAGCTTTCTTT. It is translated as CASKTGAGVHTEAFF.

V is TRBV5-1 and J is TRBJ1-6; 7 positions agree with TRBD1. Germline CDR1 is SGHRS and CDR2 is YFSETQ. V shed 5 bases, J shed 4 bases, and the junction held 6 bases outside the gene matches. The CDR3 is made up of 15 amino acids. This CDR3 is CASRAGQDYNSPLHF. In nucleotides, the CDR3 is TGCGCCAGCAGAGCAGGACAGGATTATAATTCACCCCTCCACTTT.

This chain's CDR3 is CASSDRGYTNYGYTF. The CDR3 nucleotides are TGTGCCAGCAGCGACAGGGGGTACACTAACTATGGCTACACCTTC. The chain links TRBV2 to TRBJ1-2; 9 bases are shared with TRBD1. V was pared by 6 bases and J by 0 bases, with 5 bases of the junction left unmatched. Per germline, CDR1 SNHLY and CDR2 FYNNEI. The CDR3 contains 15 residues.

The CDR3 protein is CASSQSTGGSNNQPQHF. The CDR3 DNA sequence: TGTGCCAGCAGCCAGTCCACAGGGGGCTCAAACAATCAGCCCCAGCATTTT. The rearrangement uses TRBV4-2 and TRBJ1-5; 9 bases are shared with TRBD1. The CDR3 spans 17 residues. Looked up from germline, CDR1 is LGHNA and CDR2 is YNFKEQ. V was pared by 3 bases and J by 3 bases, with 9 bases of the junction left unmatched.

This rearrangement joins TRBV5-4 to TRBJ2-7, with D perhaps TRBD1 (5 bases). The germline V and J ends were trimmed by 4 bases and 6 bases, with 20 bases remaining between them. This CDR3 has 15 amino acids. Germline-derived CDR1 and CDR2 are SGHNT and YYREEE (reference sequence). CDR3 sequence: CASSPEAGRVSEQYF. The CDR3 DNA follows: TGTGCCAGCAGCCCGGAAGCTGGCAGGGTAAGCGAGCAGTACTTC.

This chain connects TRBV28 to TRBJ1-3, with a possible D match to TRBD1 (5 bases). This CDR3 has 14 amino acids. Germline loops: CDR1 MDHEN, CDR2 SYDVKM. Trimming took 2 bases from V and 6 from J, leaving 11 bases between them. The CDR3 DNA reads TGTGCCAGCAGTTTAGGGACTCTGGCAAACACCATATATTTT. It codes for CASSLGTLANTIYF.